These 13 T cell receptor beta chains were all obtained from the same sample, sequenced in a study of shared clonotypes between healthy human individuals. Profiling relied on immunoSEQ multiplex PCR, and the TCRdb table lists in-frame clones only, not all of them. The sample lists about 580,000 clones, roughly 98% occurring once. CD45RO-negative, CCR7-positively selected cells formed the naive CD8 fraction, excluding terminally differentiated effector memory CD45RA+ cells. The sequencing input was naive CD8+ T cells sorted from blood. These receptors came from a man younger than 40 in good health.

The V and J genes are TRBV4-1 and TRBJ2-7; possible D gene TRBD2, 5 bases. The length of the CDR3 is 14 residues. V was clipped by 2 bases and J by 5 bases, with 13 bases between them. Germline values: CDR1 MGHRA, CDR2 YSYEKL. CDR3: CASSQNSPRDEQYF. The DNA of the CDR3 is TGCGCCAGCAGCCAAAACTCCCCGCGGGACGAGCAGTACTTC.

With respect to this clone: This sample also contains other DNA sequences that code for the same CDR3. The V gene is TRBV6-5, the J gene TRBJ2-6, with unresolved D. Deletions cut 1 base from V and 1 base from J, with 5 bases between. Germline V gene sequence: CDR1 MNHEY, CDR2 SVGAGI. The CDR3 spans 15 residues. The CDR3 here is CASSYYGSGANVLTF. The CDR3, as DNA: TGTGCCAGCAGTTACTATGGGTCTGGGGCCAACGTCCTGACTTTC.

This chain joins TRBV5-1 and TRBJ2-2, with D possibly being TRBD2 (5 bases). Between the trimmed V and J ends, which lost 7 bases and 2 bases, there was a span of 9 bases. The CDR3 runs 13 residues. The germline CDR1 and CDR2 sequences are SGHRS and YFSETQ. CDR3 protein: CASQLVNTGELFF. The CDR3 coding sequence is TGCGCCAGCCAACTAGTTAACACCGGGGAGCTGTTTTTT.

The CDR3 spells CASSEASAVREQFF. The CDR3 DNA reads as TGTGCCAGCAGTGAAGCCTCAGCGGTGCGGGAGCAGTTCTTC. The chain couples TRBV2 to TRBJ2-1; TRBD2 might be the D (5 bases). V was clipped by 0 bases and J by 10 bases, with 13 bases between them. The CDR3 runs to 14 residues. From germline, CDR1 is SNHLY and CDR2 FYNNEI.

The V gene is TRBV6-5, the J gene TRBJ2-5, with 12 bases identical to TRBD2. V shed 5 bases, J shed 5 bases, and the junction held 6 bases outside the gene matches. The germline gives CDR1 MNHEY, CDR2 SVGAGI. The CDR3 is 15 amino acids. CDR3 nucleotide sequence: TGTGCCAGCAGTCCGACTAGCGGGAGAGGGGAGACCCAGTACTTC. Residues: CASSPTSGRGETQYF.

The V call is TRBV4-3, the J call TRBJ2-7, with 9 bases identical to TRBD1. V was pared by 2 bases and J by 1 base, with 3 bases of the junction left unmatched. Germline V gene sequence: CDR1 LGHNA, CDR2 YSLEER. The CDR3 has 15 amino acids. The CDR3 is CASSQIQGASYEQYF. As DNA, the CDR3 is TGCGCCAGCAGCCAAATACAGGGGGCGTCCTACGAGCAGTACTTC.

The gene calls are TRBV18 and TRBJ2-7; maybe TRBD1 (5 bases). The CDR3 runs to 17 residues. From germline, CDR1 is KGHSH and CDR2 LQKENI. The V end was cut by 2 bases, the J end by 4 bases, with 21 bases between. CDR3 DNA: TGTGCCAGCTCACCAGGGGCTAGTCCTGACCTCCCTTACGAGCAGTACTTC. As protein: CASSPGASPDLPYEQYF.

This clone was seen only once. The chain carries TRBV7-3 and TRBJ2-2; 9 bases fit TRBD1. Germline V CDR1 and CDR2: SGHTA, FQGTGA. The CDR3 covers 16 residues. The V and J ends lost 3 bases and 1 base, in that order; junction bases with no gene match: 3. CDR3 bases: TGTGCCAGCAGCTTGGGACAGGGAGGGAACACCGGGGAGCTGTTTTTT. It is translated as CASSLGQGGNTGELFF. The complete variable domain, with remaining parts taken from reference TRBV7-3 and TRBJ2-2, reads GAGVSQTPSNKVTEKGKYVELRCDPISGHTALYWYRQSLGQGPEFLIYFQGTGAADDSGLPNDRFFAVRPEGSVSTLKIQRTERGDSAVYLCASSLGQGGNTGELFFGEGSRLTVL.

The chain uses TRBV18 and TRBJ2-7; D may be TRBD1 (6 bases). Germline V gives CDR1 KGHSH, CDR2 LQKENI. CDR3 size: 13 residues. Trimming removed 3 bases at V and 7 bases at J, with 13 bases between. CDR3 sequence reads: CASSPRQEWEQYF. In DNA form, the CDR3 reads TGTGCCAGCTCACCCAGACAGGAGTGGGAGCAGTACTTC.

This sequence joins TRBV6-1 and TRBJ1-2, with D possibly TRBD1 on 5 matching bases. The V gene lost 8 bases and the J gene lost 6 bases, with 16 bases spanning the gap. The germline CDR1 and CDR2 sequences are MNHNS and SASEGT. The CDR3 loop spans 13 amino acids. The CDR3 region has the DNA TGTGCCAGCCCGGCTTGGGGGGAAGATGGCTACACCTTC. Translated: CASPAWGEDGYTF.

The chain joins TRBV15 to TRBJ2-1; tentative D call: TRBD2 (7 bases). CDR1 is LNHNV and CDR2 is YYDKDF in the germline V gene (reference sequence). The CDR3 length is 16 residues. V was shortened by 4 bases and J by 2 bases, with 15 bases between the two germline ends. CDR3 nucleotide sequence: TGTGCCACCAGCATAGGGGGGGACGGAACCTACAATGAGCAGTTCTTC. As protein: CATSIGGDGTYNEQFF.

The rearrangement joins TRBV9 to TRBJ1-1; 8 bases align to TRBD1. CDR3 length equals 15 residues. CDR1 SGDLS and CDR2 YYNGEE come from the germline V gene. Trimming cost V 4 bases and J 0 bases; bases outside gene matches: 5. Here the CDR3 reads CASSPWTGLNTEAFF. CDR3 sequence (DNA): TGTGCCAGCAGCCCGTGGACAGGGTTGAACACTGAAGCTTTCTTT.

The chain is built from TRBV9 and TRBJ2-5; TRBD2 matches at 7 bases. The J segment lost 5 bases and the V segment lost 5 bases, leaving 6 bases of the junction unmatched. Germline assignment: CDR1 SGDLS and CDR2 YYNGEE. This CDR3 region has 13 residues. CDR3 sequence (DNA): TGTGCCAGCAGTAAACTAGCGCGGGAGACCCAGTACTTC. This codes for CASSKLARETQYF.